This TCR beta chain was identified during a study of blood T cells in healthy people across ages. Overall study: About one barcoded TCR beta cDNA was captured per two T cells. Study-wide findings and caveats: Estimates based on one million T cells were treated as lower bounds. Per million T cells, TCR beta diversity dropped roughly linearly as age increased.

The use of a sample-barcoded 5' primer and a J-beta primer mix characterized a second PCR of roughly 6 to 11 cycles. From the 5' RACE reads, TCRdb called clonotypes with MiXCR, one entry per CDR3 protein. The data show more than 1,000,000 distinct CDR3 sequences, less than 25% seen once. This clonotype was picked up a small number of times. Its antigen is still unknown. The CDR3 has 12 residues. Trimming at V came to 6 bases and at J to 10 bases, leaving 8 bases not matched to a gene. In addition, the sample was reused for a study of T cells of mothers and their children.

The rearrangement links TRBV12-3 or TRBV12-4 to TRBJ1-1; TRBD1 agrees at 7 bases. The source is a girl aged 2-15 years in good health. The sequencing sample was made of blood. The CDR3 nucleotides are TGTGCCAGCAGCCCAGAGACAGGGCGAGCTTTCTTT. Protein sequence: CASSPETGRAFF.